This TCR beta chain was retrieved from a study of blood T cells in healthy people across ages. Study context: Every two T cells gave about one barcoded beta molecule via template switching. The study, taken as a whole, reports: It was not known whether donors were CMV positive (a possible confounder of expanded clonotype changes). Aged donors had fewer naive CD4+ cells and lower diversity than long-lived donors. The lack of PBMC sorting stopped any conclusive naive versus antigen-experienced comparison.

In regard to this clonotype: Its antigen is not identified.

Then a second PCR, running roughly 7 to 11 cycles, was carried out with a sample-barcoded 5' primer and a J-beta primer mix. TCRdb reprocessed the 5' RACE reads with MiXCR, giving one entry per CDR3 protein. Here the sample spans around 2 million distinct CDR3 sequences, roughly two fifths being singletons. The germline V gene encodes CDR1 DFQATT and CDR2 SNEGSKA (reference sequence). V gave up 8 bases and J gave up 10 bases; unmatched junction bases: 6. CDR3 size: 12 residues. The chain has TRBV20-1 and TRBJ1-6, with 9 bases identical to TRBD1. The sample consisted of blood. The receptor's source is a human donor in good health. In DNA, the CDR3 is TGCAGTCCGGGACAGGGTGCCTCACCCCTCCACTTT. It translates to CSPGQGASPLHF.